This T cell receptor (beta chain) was captured by sequencing in a study of blood T cell repertoires in COVID-19. Across the study: The study drew acute and convalescent COVID-19 samples from the United States, Italy and Spain. T cells, B-cell-depleted T cells, or PBMCs provided the cDNA or gDNA that served as material.

The CDR3 has 14 residues. CDR1 is LNHDA, CDR2 SQIVND, per germline (reference sequence). Trimming cost V 5 bases and J 0 bases, with 11 bases left between them. This clone was found once. Original analysis: Amplification of reference gene primers provided the estimated nucleated cell counts. TCRdb's copy holds only in-frame clones and misses some; the assay was immunoSEQ multiplex PCR. The DNA gave D and trimming, while V, J and clone size come from that table. The table records roughly 80,000 clones, about four fifths of them present only once. V and J are TRBV19 and TRBJ2-7, with D perhaps matching TRBD1 (5 bases). This clonotype was sampled from a human donor in a cohort sampled during active COVID-19. Sample: peripheral blood. DNA for the CDR3: TGTGCCAGTAGTTCCCAGGGCGTCTCCTACGAGCAGTACTTC. Encoded protein: CASSSQGVSYEQYF.